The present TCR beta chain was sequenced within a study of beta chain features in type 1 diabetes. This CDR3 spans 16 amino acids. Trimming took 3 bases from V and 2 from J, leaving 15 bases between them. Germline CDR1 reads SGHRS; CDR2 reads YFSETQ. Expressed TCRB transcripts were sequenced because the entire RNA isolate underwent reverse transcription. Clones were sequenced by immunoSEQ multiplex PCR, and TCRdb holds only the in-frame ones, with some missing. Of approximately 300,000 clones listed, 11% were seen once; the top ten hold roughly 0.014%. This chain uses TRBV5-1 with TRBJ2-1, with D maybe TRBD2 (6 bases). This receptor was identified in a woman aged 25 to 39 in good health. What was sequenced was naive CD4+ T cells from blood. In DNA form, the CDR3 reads TGCGCCAGCAGCTCGGTTAGTAGCGGTACCTACAATGAGCAGTTCTTC. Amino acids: CASSSVSSGTYNEQFF.